This section outlines one TCR beta chain sequence together with its context. Its antigen is unknown. The CDR3 is 18 residues long. The germline CDR1 and CDR2 sequences are LNHDA and SQIVND (reference sequence). The V end was cut by 3 bases, the J end by 8 bases, with 23 bases between. This sample stems from a study of liver allograft versus peripheral blood T cells. Overall study: Recipients' peripheral blood served as the comparator for T cell receptor repertoires in transplanted livers.

General observations from the study: Peripheral blood repertoires reportedly differed from the T cell receptor repertoires found inside liver allografts.

TCRdb redid the calling of the reads with MiXCR, one entry per CDR3 protein. The data hold around 2,900 distinct CDR3 sequences, with 16% observed a single time. V and J are TRBV19 and TRBJ2-6; D might be TRBD1 or TRBD2, each matching 5 bases. The clonotype originates from a human patient who had a liver transplant. The T cells may partly be graft donor cells. CDR3 amino acids: CASSMGLVDYSGTNVLTF. CDR3 nucleotides: TGTGCCAGTAGTATGGGGCTAGTCGACTACTCTGGTACCAACGTCCTGACTTTC.